A single sample is the source of the 27 T cell receptor beta chains below, sequenced in a study of cytomegalovirus exposure and HLA in healthy donors. PCR was performed using 60 Vbeta and 13 Jbeta primers. TCRdb's table, derived via immunoSEQ multiplex PCR, lists solely in-frame clones and lacks some. The top ten clones hold roughly 5.3% of a sample with roughly 62,000 clones, roughly 77% of them seen once. The sequencing sample was made of PBMCs. These receptor sequences come from a woman in her 30s in good health and CMV-seronegative.

This clone was seen a few times. V is TRBV5-6 and J is TRBJ2-3, with 7 bases identical to TRBD2. The V and J ends lost 4 bases and 2 bases, in that order; junction bases with no gene match: 10. Germline V lookup: CDR1 SGHDT, CDR2 YYEEEE. This CDR3 is built from 16 residues. In nucleotides, the CDR3 is TGTGCCAGCAGCCCGGGTACGGCGGGGGTCACAGATACGCAGTATTTT. This codes for CASSPGTAGVTDTQYF.

The chain recombines TRBV6-5 with TRBJ1-2; D may be TRBD1 (6 bases). The CDR3 runs 16 residues. Germline V CDR1 and CDR2: MNHEY, SVGAGI. V lost 2 bases to trimming and J lost 7 bases, with 20 bases between them. In nucleotides, the CDR3 is TGTGCCAGCAGTTACGCAGTCGTAAATGCAGGGGCTGGCTACACCTTC. Amino acid sequence: CASSYAVVNAGAGYTF.

The genes are TRBV25-1 and TRBJ1-4; a weak D match, TRBD1 (5 bases). CDR1 MGHDK and CDR2 SYGVNS come from the germline V gene. The CDR3 covers 17 residues. The V end was cut by 3 bases, the J end by 8 bases, with 22 bases between. The CDR3 spells CASSEGLPREGDEKLFF. CDR3 DNA sequence: TGTGCCAGCAGTGAGGGACTCCCCCGGGAAGGAGACGAAAAACTGTTTTTT.

V usage is TRBV7-8 and J usage is TRBJ1-1, with D perhaps TRBD1 (6 bases). V lost 5 bases, J lost 1 base, and 20 bases lay in between. Germline CDR1 is SGHVS and CDR2 is FQNEAQ. The CDR3 is made up of 17 amino acids. The CDR3 DNA reads as TGTGCCAGCAGCCTTACAGGGCTGGGTTTAAGGAACACTGAAGCTTTCTTT. As protein: CASSLTGLGLRNTEAFF.

This clone has only a few counts. The chain links TRBV5-6 to TRBJ1-2, with TRBD1 matching 9 bases. The CDR3 contains 16 residues. CDR1 and CDR2 (germline): SGHDT, YYEEEE. Unmatched junction bases numbered 11, after V lost 0 bases and J lost 8 bases. CDR3 protein: CASSLAGLGTGHGYTF. CDR3 DNA: TGTGCCAGCAGCTTGGCAGGACTTGGGACAGGGCACGGCTACACCTTC.

In this sample, this clone turned up a few times. This chain connects TRBV19 to TRBJ1-2; D not resolved. In germline, CDR1 is LNHDA, CDR2 SQIVND (reference sequence). This CDR3 is 18 amino acids long. V shed 4 bases and J shed 0 bases, with 21 bases lying between them. The DNA for the CDR3 is TGTGCCAGTAGTACTTGGTCCATAGCCGAGCCGACTAACTATGGCTACACCTTC. Amino acid sequence: CASSTWSIAEPTNYGYTF.

The chain joins TRBV5-4 to TRBJ1-3; tentative D call: TRBD1 (6 bases). V was shortened by 4 bases and J by 1 base, with 15 bases between the two germline ends. The CDR3 sequence is 16 residues long. Germline CDR1 and CDR2: SGHNT and YYREEE (reference sequence). CDR3: CASSRGGGRSGNTIYF. CDR3 in DNA: TGTGCCAGCAGCCGTGGGGGGGGCCGATCTGGAAACACCATATATTTT.

V and J are TRBV27 and TRBJ2-5; no clear D gene. Gene TRBJ2-7 matches the end of the DNA better, so the J call may be wrong. Germline V lookup: CDR1 MNHEY, CDR2 SMNVEV (reference sequence). The CDR3 contains 11 residues. The CDR3 DNA reads as TGTGCCAGCAGTTTAAACCACGAGCAGTACTTC. Residues: CASSLNHEQYF.

This clone is a singleton in its sample. The gene calls are TRBV11-2 and TRBJ1-3; D might be TRBD1 (5 bases). V was cut by 5 bases and J by 0 bases, with 14 bases left in between. The CDR3 totals 16 residues. Looked up from germline, CDR1 is SGHAT and CDR2 is FQNNGV. The DNA for the CDR3 is TGTGCCAGCAGCCCATATGCGGGGGACTCTGGAAACACCATATATTTT. Amino acid sequence: CASSPYAGDSGNTIYF.

The rearrangement links TRBV6-6 to TRBJ2-1, with TRBD2 identical over 12 bases. Germline CDR1 MNHNY, CDR2 SVGAGI (reference sequence). J lost 1 base, V lost 5 bases, and 3 bases had no gene match. The CDR3 loop spans 16 amino acids. The DNA of the CDR3 is TGTGCCAGCAGTCCAGGGACTAGCGGGTCCTACAATGAGCAGTTCTTC. This sequence encodes CASSPGTSGSYNEQFF.

The chain is built from TRBV7-2 and TRBJ1-1; D possibly corresponds to TRBD1 (6 bases). The V gene lost 3 bases and the J gene lost 1 base, with 12 bases spanning the gap. Germline V gene lookup returns CDR1 SGHTA and CDR2 FQGNSA. The CDR3 runs 15 residues. The CDR3 is CASSFLTGPNTEAFF. The CDR3 DNA is TGTGCCAGCAGCTTCCTGACAGGCCCGAACACTGAAGCTTTCTTT.

The rearrangement uses TRBV7-2 and TRBJ2-1, with no clear D. The CDR3 is 13 amino acids. Germline V gene data show CDR1 as SGHTA and CDR2 as FQGNSA. The ends were cut back, 0 bases at V and 10 bases at J, with 10 bases in the middle. The CDR3 region is CASSLASHMEQFF. As DNA, the CDR3 is TGTGCCAGCAGCTTAGCTAGCCACATGGAGCAGTTCTTC. The complete variable domain, with remaining parts taken from reference TRBV7-2 and TRBJ2-1, reads GAGVSQSPSNKVTEKGKDVELRCDPISGHTALYWYRQSLGQGLEFLIYFQGNSAPDKSGLPSDRFSAERTGGSVSTLTIQRTQQEDSAVYLCASSLASHMEQFFGPGTRLTVL.

CDR3 nucleotides: TGTGCCACCAGCTCCCCCCTCGCTAGCGGGACTTTAGATACGCAGTATTTT. It yields the protein CATSSPLASGTLDTQYF. V usage is TRBV15 and J usage is TRBJ2-3; 9 bases are a match to TRBD2. The J segment lost 5 bases and the V segment lost 5 bases, leaving 14 bases of the junction unmatched. From germline, CDR1 is LNHNV and CDR2 YYDKDF (reference sequence). The CDR3 spans 17 residues.

With regard to this clone: One junction end does not reproduce the germline sequence, and a read error may be involved. The chain has TRBV6-6 and TRBJ2-7; TRBD2 is a possible D gene (7 bases). CDR3 size: 16 residues. The V gene's germline CDR1 is MNHNY and CDR2 SVGAGI (reference sequence). For the CDR3, the DNA is TGTGCCAGCATGGGTTTGCGTGGGGGGGGCTCCTACGAGCGGTACTTC. Encoded protein: CASMGLRGGGSYERYF.

This clone was seen a handful of times. The gene calls are TRBV9 and TRBJ2-2; tentative D call: TRBD1 (6 bases). The germline V and J ends were trimmed by 2 bases and 6 bases, with 14 bases remaining between them. Per the germline V gene, CDR1 is SGDLS and CDR2 is YYNGEE. The CDR3 covers 15 residues. The CDR3: CASSVGTRSAGELFF. The CDR3 DNA reads TGTGCCAGCAGCGTGGGGACACGGAGCGCCGGGGAGCTGTTTTTT.

This chain joins TRBV28 and TRBJ1-5; 12 nucleotides match TRBD1. This CDR3 has 16 amino acids. J was trimmed by 6 bases and V by 6 bases; bases with no gene match: 9. Germline V lookup: CDR1 MDHEN, CDR2 SYDVKM. CDR3 coding DNA: TGTGCCAGCAGGCCGGGACAGGGGGCGCAGGTTCAGCCCCAGCATTTT. This encodes CASRPGQGAQVQPQHF.

The chain uses TRBV6-1 and TRBJ2-3, with TRBD2 identical over 8 bases. Trimming removed 6 bases from V and 0 bases from J; junction bases left unmatched: 5. The CDR3 is 15 residues long. Per germline, CDR1 MNHNS and CDR2 SASEGT. CDR3 sequence (DNA): TGTGCCAGCAGCATACTAGCGGCTAGCACAGATACGCAGTATTTT. Protein: CASSILAASTDTQYF.

The gene calls are TRBV7-9 and TRBJ2-2; D ambiguous. Trimming shortened V by 4 bases and J by 4 bases, and 19 bases separated the two germline ends. From germline, CDR1 is SEHNR and CDR2 FQNEAQ (reference sequence). This CDR3 comprises 17 residues. CDR3 in amino acids: CASSSTGGIFRTGELFF. DNA of the CDR3: TGTGCCAGCAGCTCAACTGGCGGAATCTTTCGCACCGGGGAGCTGTTTTTT.

The CDR3 nucleotides read TGTGCCAGCAGTTTACGGACAATGAACACTGAAGCTTTCTTT. Protein sequence: CASSLRTMNTEAFF. The chain uses TRBV28 and TRBJ1-1, with D tentatively TRBD1 (5 bases). Germline V gives CDR1 MDHEN, CDR2 SYDVKM. CDR3 length: 14 residues. V was cut by 2 bases and J by 0 bases, with 7 bases left in between.

This clone was observed a few times. V and J are TRBV28 and TRBJ1-1; 9 bases are a match to TRBD1. The junction had 8 bases not matched to a gene; V was cut back by 2 bases and J by 4 bases. The germline V gene has CDR1 MDHEN and CDR2 SYDVKM. CDR3 length: 16 amino acids. In nucleotides, the CDR3 is TGTGCCAGCAGTTTACTTCCGGGACAGGGAAGCACTGAAGCTTTCTTT. It translates to CASSLLPGQGSTEAFF.

The chain is built from TRBV29-1 and TRBJ1-2; D uncertain. Between the trimmed V and J ends, which lost 3 bases and 0 bases, there was a span of 5 bases. CDR1 is SQVTM, CDR2 ANQGSEA, per germline. The CDR3 is 12 amino acids. The CDR3 DNA reads as TGCAGCGTTGAGATAGCTAACTATGGCTACACCTTC. The encoded protein is CSVEIANYGYTF. Variable domain in full (rest from reference TRBV29-1 and TRBJ1-2): SAVISQKPSRDICQRGTSLTIQCQVDSQVTMMFWYRQQPGQSLTLIATANQGSEATYESGFVIDKFPISRPNLTFSTLTVSNMSPEDSSIYLCSVEIANYGYTFGSGTRLTVV.

The CDR3 DNA sequence: TGTGCCAGCAGCTTAGCGGAGGGGCAGGGTGATGGCTACACCTTC. Translation: CASSLAEGQGDGYTF. This chain uses TRBV7-8 with TRBJ1-2; TRBD1 might be the D (5 bases). Germline V gene lookup returns CDR1 SGHVS and CDR2 FQNEAQ. V dropped 0 bases and J dropped 6 bases, with 14 bases sitting between them. CDR3 length equals 15 residues.

CDR3 loop: CASSQGQGERDVAGELFF. The CDR3 nucleotides are TGTGCCAGCAGCCAAGGACAGGGGGAGAGGGATGTGGCCGGGGAGCTGTTTTTT. The chain combines TRBV6-8 with TRBJ2-2; 10 bases match TRBD1. CDR3 length equals 18 residues. After removal of 6 bases from V and 6 bases from J, the junction contained 16 bases not matched to a gene. Germline V gives CDR1 MNHGY, CDR2 SAAAGT.

The CDR3: CATGQGDGQPQHF. The CDR3 DNA sequence: TGTGCCACGGGACAGGGTGACGGTCAGCCCCAGCATTTT. The chain is built from TRBV10-3 and TRBJ1-5; 9 nucleotides match TRBD1. The trim removed 10 bases at V and 6 bases at J, leaving 7 bases unmatched. Germline V gene lookup returns CDR1 ENHRY and CDR2 SYGVKD. The CDR3 has 13 amino acids.

The chain couples TRBV6-5 to TRBJ1-2; 7 positions match TRBD1. The CDR3 sequence is 14 residues long. Trimming at V came to 6 bases and at J to 5 bases, leaving 9 bases not matched to a gene. Germline lookup yields CDR1 MNHEY and CDR2 SVGAGI. CDR3: CASRPTGVRYGYTF. The DNA of the CDR3 is TGTGCCAGCAGACCAACAGGGGTGAGATATGGCTACACCTTC.

A few counts support this clone. This rearrangement joins TRBV5-6 to TRBJ2-7; 7 bases fit TRBD1. The CDR3 contains 13 residues. V gave up 4 bases and J gave up 5 bases; unmatched junction bases: 6. Germline V gene sequence: CDR1 SGHDT, CDR2 YYEEEE. In DNA form, the CDR3 reads TGTGCCAGCAGCCGACGAGGGGGCAACGAGCAGTACTTC. Translated: CASSRRGGNEQYF.

This CDR3 is CASSLGTGQRYSYEQYF. The DNA of the CDR3 is TGCGCCAGCAGCTTAGGTACGGGACAAAGATACTCCTACGAGCAGTACTTC. The chain is built from TRBV5-1 and TRBJ2-7, with a weak D call TRBD1 (6 bases). The length of the CDR3 is 17 residues. The germline gives CDR1 SGHRS, CDR2 YFSETQ. V was shortened by 2 bases and J by 0 bases, with 18 bases between the two germline ends.